This passage covers 11 T cell receptor beta chains from one sample sequenced in a study of blood T cell repertoires in COVID-19. The method was immunoSEQ multiplex PCR; TCRdb's version includes in-frame clones alone and lacks a portion of them. Among roughly 200,000 clones listed, 88% were seen once. Sample: peripheral blood. These receptors were collected from a man between 18 and 35 years old with active or convalescent COVID-19.

V is TRBV9 and J is TRBJ2-7, with TRBD1 matching over 8 bases. The germline gives CDR1 SGDLS, CDR2 YYNGEE. This CDR3 region has 14 residues. J gave up 3 bases and V 4 bases, and 6 bases lay outside the gene matches. The CDR3 loop reads CASSPGQGLYEQYF. For the CDR3, the DNA is TGTGCCAGCAGCCCCGGACAGGGCCTCTACGAGCAGTACTTC.

V is TRBV6-5 and J is TRBJ2-2, with TRBD2 matching over 12 bases. Trimming removed 6 bases from V and 9 bases from J; junction bases left unmatched: 5. The CDR3 extends over 14 amino acids. Looked up from germline, CDR1 is MNHEY and CDR2 is SVGAGI. In DNA form, the CDR3 reads TGTGCCAGCAGCCGCACTAGCGGGGGGTGGGAGCTGTTTTTT. Translating gives CASSRTSGGWELFF.

The CDR3 DNA is TGTGCCACCCGCGAGGGCACTGAAGCTTTCTTT. It is translated as CATREGTEAFF. The V gene is TRBV24-1, the J gene TRBJ1-1; D is ambiguous. CDR1 and CDR2 from the germline V gene are KGHDR and SFDVKD. The V end was cut by 9 bases, the J end by 4 bases, with 8 bases between. CDR3 size: 11 residues.

The chain links TRBV27 to TRBJ2-3; D gene unclear. There are 13 residues in the CDR3. Germline V lookup: CDR1 MNHEY, CDR2 SMNVEV (reference sequence). V was cut by 2 bases and J by 4 bases, with 7 bases left in between. CDR3 sequence: CASSLTSPDTQYF. CDR3 coding DNA: TGTGCCAGCAGTTTAACATCCCCAGATACGCAGTATTTT.

In nucleotides, the CDR3 is TGTGCCAGCAGTCAACCCTCCGGGACAGCTCATAATGAAAAACTGTTTTTT. Protein product: CASSQPSGTAHNEKLFF. The chain uses TRBV25-1 and TRBJ1-4, with 7 nucleotides matching TRBD1. CDR3 length: 17 amino acids. Germline CDR1 reads MGHDK; CDR2 reads SYGVNS. J gave up 4 bases and V 5 bases, and 13 bases lay outside the gene matches.

This chain joins TRBV7-9 and TRBJ1-4, with D possibly matching TRBD1 (6 bases). The CDR3 loop spans 15 amino acids. CDR1 is SEHNR and CDR2 is FQNEAQ in the germline V gene (reference sequence). V was cut by 5 bases and J by 2 bases, with 12 bases left in between. The CDR3 DNA sequence: TGTGCCAGCAGCCCACAGGGTGGCACTAATGAAAAACTGTTTTTT. Translating it yields CASSPQGGTNEKLFF.

The V call is TRBV7-9, the J call TRBJ2-7; 7 bases match TRBD1. In germline, CDR1 is SEHNR, CDR2 FQNEAQ (reference sequence). The CDR3 is 16 amino acids. Trimming took 4 bases from V and 2 from J; bases not matched to a gene: 11. This CDR3 reads CASSSPATGKPYEQYF. The CDR3 nucleotides are TGTGCCAGCAGCTCCCCCGCGACAGGGAAACCCTACGAGCAGTACTTC. The variable domain in full, with the rest retrieved from reference TRBV7-9 and TRBJ2-7, is DTGVSQNPRHKITKRGQNVTFRCDPISEHNRLYWYRQTLGQGPEFLTYFQNEAQLEKSRLLSDRFSAERPKGSFSTLEIQRTEQGDSAMYLCASSSPATGKPYEQYFGPGTRLTVT.

The V call is TRBV12-3 or TRBV12-4, the J call TRBJ1-2; D is perhaps TRBD1 (5 bases). V dropped 5 bases and J dropped 4 bases, with 11 bases sitting between them. The CDR3 covers 13 residues. CDR3 amino acids: CASSEGRTYGYTF. CDR3 coding DNA: TGTGCCAGCAGTGAGGGGAGGACCTATGGCTACACCTTC.

The chain is built from TRBV25-1 and TRBJ2-1; D not resolved. Trimming pared 3 bases from V and 5 bases from J, leaving 20 bases between. The CDR3 contains 17 residues. Germline V CDR1 and CDR2: MGHDK, SYGVNS. The CDR3 loop is CASSDVTPGDPNNEQFF. For the CDR3, the DNA is TGTGCCAGCAGTGATGTAACCCCAGGTGATCCCAACAATGAGCAGTTCTTC. The variable domain in full, with the rest retrieved from reference TRBV25-1 and TRBJ2-1, is EADIYQTPRYLVIGTGKKITLECSQTMGHDKMYWYQQDPGMELHLIHYSYGVNSTEKGDLSSESTVSRIRTEHFPLTLESARPSHTSQYLCASSDVTPGDPNNEQFFGPGTRLTVL.

J is TRBJ2-7 and V is TRBV5-6; 13 nucleotides line up with TRBD2. There are 19 residues in the CDR3. V lost 0 bases, J lost 5 bases, and 14 bases stayed unmatched. Germline V CDR1 and CDR2: SGHDT, YYEEEE. CDR3 in amino acids: CASSLGTTGLAGYGNEQYF. The CDR3 DNA reads TGTGCCAGCAGCTTGGGTACGACGGGACTAGCGGGGTACGGGAACGAGCAGTACTTC.

This chain connects TRBV9 to TRBJ1-1, with 7 bases lining up with TRBD1. The CDR3 is 13 amino acids. V lost 4 bases and J lost 7; bases outside the gene matches: 7. CDR1 is SGDLS, CDR2 YYNGEE, per germline. CDR3 DNA sequence: TGTGCCAGCAGCACAACAACAGGGGTTGAAGCTTTCTTT. It is translated as CASSTTTGVEAFF.